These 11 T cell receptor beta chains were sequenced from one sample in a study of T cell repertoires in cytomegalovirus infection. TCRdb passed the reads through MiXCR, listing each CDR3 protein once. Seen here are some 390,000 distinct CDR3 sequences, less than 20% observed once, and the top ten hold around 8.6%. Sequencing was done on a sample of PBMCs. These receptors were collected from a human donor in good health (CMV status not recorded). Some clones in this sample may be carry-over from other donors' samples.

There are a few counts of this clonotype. In nucleotides, the CDR3 is TGTGCCATCGGACAGGGATACGAGCAGTACTTC. Translated, it gives CAIGQGYEQYF. The J gene is TRBJ2-7, the V gene TRBV10-3, with TRBD1 matching 8 bases. The V gene's germline CDR1 is ENHRY and CDR2 SYGVKD. V shed 8 bases, J shed 4 bases, and the junction held 1 base outside the gene matches. This CDR3 has 11 residues.

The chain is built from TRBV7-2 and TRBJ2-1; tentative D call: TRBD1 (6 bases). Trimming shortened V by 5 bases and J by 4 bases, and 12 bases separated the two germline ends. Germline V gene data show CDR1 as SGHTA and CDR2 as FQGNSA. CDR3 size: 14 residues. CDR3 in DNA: TGTGCCAGCAGCCCACGGGGACAATACAATGAGCAGTTCTTC. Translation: CASSPRGQYNEQFF.

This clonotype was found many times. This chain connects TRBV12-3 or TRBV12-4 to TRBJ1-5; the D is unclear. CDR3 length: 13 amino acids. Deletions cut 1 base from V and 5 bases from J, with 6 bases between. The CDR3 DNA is TGTGCCAGCAGTTTAGAGAGAGATCAGCCCCAGCATTTT. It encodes CASSLERDQPQHF.

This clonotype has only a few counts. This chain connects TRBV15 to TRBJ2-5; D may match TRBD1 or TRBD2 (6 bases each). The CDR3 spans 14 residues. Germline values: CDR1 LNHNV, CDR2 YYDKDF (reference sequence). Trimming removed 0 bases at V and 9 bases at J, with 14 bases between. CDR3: CATSRDRARGAQYF. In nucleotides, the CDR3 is TGTGCCACCAGCAGAGACCGAGCTAGGGGGGCCCAGTACTTC. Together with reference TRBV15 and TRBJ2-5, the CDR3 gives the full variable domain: DAMVIQNPRYQVTQFGKPVTLSCSQTLNHNVMYWYQQKSSQAPKLLFHYYDKDFNNEADTPDNFQSRRPNTSFCFLDIRSPGLGDTAMYLCATSRDRARGAQYFGPGTRLLVL.

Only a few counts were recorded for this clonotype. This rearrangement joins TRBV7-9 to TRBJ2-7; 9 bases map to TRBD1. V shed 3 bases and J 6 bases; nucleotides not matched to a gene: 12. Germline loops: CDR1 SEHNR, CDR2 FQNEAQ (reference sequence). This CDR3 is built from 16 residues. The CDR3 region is CASSLGQGLSSGEQYF. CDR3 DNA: TGTGCCAGCAGCTTGGGACAGGGACTCTCGAGTGGCGAGCAGTACTTC.

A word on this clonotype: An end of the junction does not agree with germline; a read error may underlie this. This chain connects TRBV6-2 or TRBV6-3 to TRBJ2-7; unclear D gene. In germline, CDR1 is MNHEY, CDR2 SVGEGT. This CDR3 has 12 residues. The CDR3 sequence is CASCYYLYEQYF. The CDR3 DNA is TGTGCCAGCTGTTACTATCTCTACGAGCAGTACTTC.

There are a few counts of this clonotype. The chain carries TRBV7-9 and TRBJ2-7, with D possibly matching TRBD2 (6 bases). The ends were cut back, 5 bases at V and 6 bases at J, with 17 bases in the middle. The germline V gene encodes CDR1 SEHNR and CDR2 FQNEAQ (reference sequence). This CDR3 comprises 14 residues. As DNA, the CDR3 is TGTGCCAGCAGCCCGATGGGGGGACTTAGCGAGCAGTACTTC. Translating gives CASSPMGGLSEQYF.

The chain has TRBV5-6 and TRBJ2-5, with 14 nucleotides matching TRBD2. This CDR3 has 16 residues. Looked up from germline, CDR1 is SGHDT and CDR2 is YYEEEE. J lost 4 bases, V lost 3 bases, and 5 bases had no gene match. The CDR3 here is CASSWLGTSGRETQYF. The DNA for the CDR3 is TGTGCCAGCAGCTGGTTGGGGACTAGCGGGAGAGAGACCCAGTACTTC.

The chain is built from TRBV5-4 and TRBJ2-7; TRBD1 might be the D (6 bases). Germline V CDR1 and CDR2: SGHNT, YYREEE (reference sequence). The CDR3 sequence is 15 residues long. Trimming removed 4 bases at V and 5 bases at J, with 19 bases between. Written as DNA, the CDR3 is TGTGCCAGCAGCCACTGGACAGAAGGTATGAACGAGCAGTACTTC. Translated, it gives CASSHWTEGMNEQYF.

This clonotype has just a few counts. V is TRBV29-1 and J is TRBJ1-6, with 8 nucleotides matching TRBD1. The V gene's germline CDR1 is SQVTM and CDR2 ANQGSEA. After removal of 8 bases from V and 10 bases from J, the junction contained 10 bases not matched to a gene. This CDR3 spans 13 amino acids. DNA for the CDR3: TGCAGCCCTGCCCCGGACAGGGAGTCACCCCTCCACTTT. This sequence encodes CSPAPDRESPLHF.

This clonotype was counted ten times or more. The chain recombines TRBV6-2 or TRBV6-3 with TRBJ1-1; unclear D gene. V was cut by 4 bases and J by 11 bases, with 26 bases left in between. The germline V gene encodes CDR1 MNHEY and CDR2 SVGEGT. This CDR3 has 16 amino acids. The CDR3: CASSLSNDVPPVRAFF. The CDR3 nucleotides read TGTGCCAGCAGTTTATCTAACGACGTTCCCCCGGTTCGGGCTTTCTTT.